The 26 T cell receptor beta chains reported below all come from one sample, sequenced in a study of OX40 agonist ivuxolimab in advanced cancers. TCRdb keeps only in-frame clones here, not all; method: immunoSEQ multiplex PCR. The sample contains approximately 100,000 clones, over 75% of which appear only once. Source: CD4+ or CD8+ T cells sorted from blood, taken in a trial of the OX40 agonist ivuxolimab. The receptors were sampled from an adult with an advanced solid tumor such as melanoma, head and neck, liver or kidney cancer.

V is TRBV7-2 and J is TRBJ1-1, with D possibly matching TRBD1 (6 bases). Trimming removed 3 bases at V and 3 bases at J, with 11 bases between. The length of the CDR3 is 14 residues. Germline lookup yields CDR1 SGHTA and CDR2 FQGNSA. The CDR3 reads CASSFKTGHTEAFF. In DNA form, the CDR3 reads TGTGCCAGCAGCTTTAAGACAGGTCACACTGAAGCTTTCTTT.

This rearrangement joins TRBV18 to TRBJ2-5; 13 positions agree with TRBD2. The V gene end was trimmed by 0 bases and the J gene end by 4 bases; junction bases not matched to a gene: 2. Germline V lookup: CDR1 KGHSH, CDR2 LQKENI. This CDR3 region has 16 residues. The CDR3 protein is CASSPPGLAGIETQYF. The CDR3 bases are TGTGCCAGCTCACCACCGGGACTAGCGGGGATAGAGACCCAGTACTTC.

This chain links TRBV11-2 with TRBJ2-6, with 10 bases fitting TRBD1. CDR1 is SGHAT and CDR2 is FQNNGV in the germline V gene. The ends lost 1 base at V and 6 bases at J; junction bases unmatched: 3. The CDR3 loop spans 16 amino acids. The CDR3 sequence is CASSLGGTGEANVLTF. CDR3 coding DNA: TGTGCCAGCAGCTTAGGGGGGACAGGGGAGGCCAACGTCCTGACTTTC.

The V and J genes are TRBV10-3 and TRBJ2-4; D remains ambiguous. Germline assignment: CDR1 ENHRY and CDR2 SYGVKD. Trimming took 3 bases from V and 4 from J, leaving 10 bases between them. This CDR3 spans 14 amino acids. The CDR3 protein is CAISDGPGKNIQYF. The CDR3 DNA reads TGTGCCATCAGTGACGGTCCGGGTAAAAACATTCAGTACTTC.

The genes are TRBV2 and TRBJ2-2; 11 bases map to TRBD1. CDR1 and CDR2 (germline): SNHLY, FYNNEI. The CDR3 length is 14 residues. V lost 11 bases to trimming and J lost 3 bases; unmatched junction nucleotides: 5. The CDR3 here is CAGKGQGDTGELFF. The CDR3 nucleotides read TGTGCCGGAAAGGGACAGGGGGACACCGGGGAGCTGTTTTTT. Using reference TRBV2 and TRBJ2-2 for the parts outside the CDR3, the full variable domain is EPEVTQTPSHQVTQMGQEVILRCVPISNHLYFYWYRQILGQKVEFLVSFYNNEISEKSEIFDDQFSVERPDGSNFTLKIRSTKLEDSAMYFCAGKGQGDTGELFFGEGSRLTVL.

In this sample, this clone turned up a few times. The rearrangement links TRBV15 to TRBJ1-1; no clear D gene. CDR1 is LNHNV and CDR2 is YYDKDF in the germline V gene (reference sequence). V lost 5 bases to trimming and J lost 3 bases, with 25 bases between them. This CDR3 is built from 18 residues. This CDR3 is CATSQYGGFFKSDTEAFF. CDR3 nucleotides: TGTGCCACCAGCCAATACGGTGGCTTTTTTAAGTCGGACACTGAAGCTTTCTTT.

The chain recombines TRBV2 with TRBJ2-3, with 9 bases that match TRBD2. This CDR3 contains 14 residues. In germline, CDR1 is SNHLY, CDR2 FYNNEI. Losses at the gene ends were 7 bases for V and 5 bases for J; bases not matched to a gene: 7. The CDR3 here is CASNLAGVGDTQYF. The CDR3 bases are TGTGCCAGCAATTTAGCGGGGGTGGGAGATACGCAGTATTTT.

This sequence joins TRBV6-5 and TRBJ2-7, with 7 nucleotides matching TRBD2. Trimming at V came to 7 bases and at J to 2 bases, leaving 5 bases not matched to a gene. The CDR3 covers 13 residues. The germline gives CDR1 MNHEY, CDR2 SVGAGI. CDR3 loop: CASTASGTYEQYF. CDR3 DNA: TGTGCCAGCACGGCTAGCGGCACCTACGAGCAGTACTTC.

The chain uses TRBV27 and TRBJ1-1, with TRBD1 matching over 7 bases. There are 14 residues in the CDR3. Germline CDR1 is MNHEY and CDR2 is SMNVEV (reference sequence). With V trimmed by 5 bases and J by 3 bases, 6 bases remained unmatched. CDR3 amino acids: CASSDYRGDTEAFF. Written as DNA, the CDR3 is TGTGCCAGCAGTGACTACAGGGGCGACACTGAAGCTTTCTTT.

This clone was seen only a few times. V gene TRBV14 combines with J gene TRBJ1-2, with D perhaps matching TRBD1 (6 bases). Germline lookup yields CDR1 SGHDN and CDR2 FVKESK. V lost 1 base and J lost 4, with 16 bases in between. CDR3 length: 16 residues. CDR3 sequence: CASSQVRSGGSYGYTF. The CDR3 DNA sequence: TGTGCCAGCAGCCAAGTGCGTTCGGGGGGCTCCTATGGCTACACCTTC.

This clone has more than one count but fewer than ten. The chain has TRBV19 and TRBJ2-7; TRBD1 aligns across 8 bases. The germline CDR1 and CDR2 sequences are LNHDA and SQIVND (reference sequence). V shed 4 bases and J 3 bases; nucleotides not matched to a gene: 2. The CDR3 has 13 residues. This chain's CDR3 is CASSKGQVYEQYF. As DNA, the CDR3 is TGTGCCAGTAGTAAGGGACAGGTCTACGAGCAGTACTTC.

The J gene is TRBJ2-1, the V gene TRBV6-5; 9 bases agree with TRBD1. The V and J ends lost 4 bases and 6 bases, in that order; junction bases with no gene match: 10. Germline V CDR1 and CDR2: MNHEY, SVGAGI. CDR3 size: 16 residues. The DNA of the CDR3 is TGTGCCAGCAGTTCTCCTCCGGGACAGGGTGGCAATGAGCAGTTCTTC. This gives the protein CASSSPPGQGGNEQFF.

The CDR3 region has the DNA TGTGCCAGCAGTAGGGCAGGACGGTATGGCTACACCTTC. Its translation is CASSRAGRYGYTF. The J gene is TRBJ1-2, the V gene TRBV2; no reliable D call. CDR1 SNHLY and CDR2 FYNNEI come from the germline V gene. The V end was cut by 5 bases, the J end by 5 bases, with 12 bases between. The CDR3 is made up of 13 amino acids. Supplemented by reference TRBV2 and TRBJ1-2, the full variable domain reads EPEVTQTPSHQVTQMGQEVILRCVPISNHLYFYWYRQILGQKVEFLVSFYNNEISEKSEIFDDQFSVERPDGSNFTLKIRSTKLEDSAMYFCASSRAGRYGYTFGSGTRLTVV.

This chain connects TRBV7-9 to TRBJ1-2; a possible D gene is TRBD1 (5 bases). CDR3 length equals 15 residues. Germline CDR1 reads SEHNR; CDR2 reads FQNEAQ (reference sequence). The V and J ends lost 0 bases and 3 bases respectively, with 11 bases between them. The CDR3 protein is CASSLAGVSDYGYTF. In DNA form, the CDR3 reads TGTGCCAGCAGCTTAGCGGGGGTTTCGGACTATGGCTACACCTTC.

The chain joins TRBV4-3 to TRBJ1-2; the D gene is possibly TRBD1 (5 bases). This CDR3 region has 14 residues. In germline, CDR1 is LGHNA, CDR2 YSLEER. V lost 0 bases and J lost 4, with 9 bases in between. This CDR3 is CASSQDITGYGYTF. The CDR3 region has the DNA TGCGCCAGCAGCCAAGATATCACAGGCTATGGCTACACCTTC.

This clone was counted a single time. The genes are TRBV28 and TRBJ2-5, with D possibly matching TRBD2 (5 bases). Trimming removed 7 bases at V and 10 bases at J, with 19 bases between. Germline V gives CDR1 MDHEN, CDR2 SYDVKM. This CDR3 contains 13 residues. CDR3: CASNLTGKRNQYF. The DNA of the CDR3 is TGTGCCAGCAACCTGACGGGAAAGAGAAACCAGTACTTC.

The chain combines TRBV4-2 with TRBJ1-2, with 8 bases aligning to TRBD1. This CDR3 is 14 amino acids long. V was pared by 4 bases and J by 4 bases, with 5 bases of the junction left unmatched. Looked up from germline, CDR1 is LGHNA and CDR2 is YNFKEQ. CDR3 nucleotides: TGTGCCAGCAGCCGGGGACAGGAGTCCTATGGCTACACCTTC. It codes for CASSRGQESYGYTF.

This clone is a singleton in its sample. This sequence joins TRBV12-5 and TRBJ2-2, with D uncertain. The germline V gene encodes CDR1 LGHNT and CDR2 FRNRAP. This CDR3 has 13 residues. The V gene lost 1 base and the J gene lost 4 bases, with 4 bases spanning the gap. The CDR3 DNA reads TGTGCTAGTGGTTTGGGATCCACCGGGGAGCTGTTTTTT. Its protein product is CASGLGSTGELFF.

V gene TRBV11-3 combines with J gene TRBJ2-5; D not certain. V lost 3 bases and J lost 5, with 16 bases in between. This CDR3 comprises 15 residues. Per germline, CDR1 SGHNT and CDR2 YENEEA. This CDR3 is CASSFSGAQTETQYF. The CDR3 bases are TGTGCCAGCAGCTTCTCGGGTGCACAGACGGAGACCCAGTACTTC.

V usage is TRBV5-5 and J usage is TRBJ1-2; D is unresolved. V was clipped by 6 bases and J by 8 bases, with 17 bases between them. This CDR3 spans 13 amino acids. Germline V gives CDR1 SGHKS, CDR2 YYEKEE (reference sequence). The CDR3 coding sequence is TGTGCCAGCACCCCGGACGGCGTGAGAGGCTACACCTTC. This encodes CASTPDGVRGYTF.

The chain is built from TRBV4-2 and TRBJ2-5; TRBD2 matches 8 bases. The CDR3 sequence is 17 residues long. V dropped 3 bases and J dropped 4; count of bases not matched to a gene: 13. CDR1 and CDR2 from the germline V gene are LGHNA and YNFKEQ. The CDR3 is CASSQIATGTRGETQYF. The CDR3, as DNA: TGTGCCAGCAGCCAGATCGCAACGGGGACTAGGGGAGAGACCCAGTACTTC.

The J gene is TRBJ2-1, the V gene TRBV10-3; 11 bases match TRBD2. Per germline, CDR1 ENHRY and CDR2 SYGVKD. The CDR3 extends over 15 amino acids. The J segment lost 6 bases and the V segment lost 8 bases, leaving 9 bases of the junction unmatched. The CDR3 DNA reads as TGTGCCATCTATAGCGGGGGGGCCTTAGGCAATGAGCAGTTCTTC. Encoded protein: CAIYSGGALGNEQFF.

The V call is TRBV7-2, the J call TRBJ2-1; 9 positions agree with TRBD1. The trim removed 6 bases at V and 5 bases at J, leaving 20 bases unmatched. The CDR3 spans 19 residues. CDR1 is SGHTA and CDR2 is FQGNSA in the germline V gene. The DNA for the CDR3 is TGTGCCAGCAGTTCTGTAGTCTCACACAGGGGGCGACGGAACAATGAGCAGTTCTTC. This translates into CASSSVVSHRGRRNNEQFF.

The gene calls are TRBV5-6 and TRBJ2-1; D ambiguous. CDR1 is SGHDT and CDR2 is YYEEEE in the germline V gene. There are 11 residues in the CDR3. The V and J ends lost 4 bases and 7 bases respectively, with 6 bases between them. The CDR3 sequence: CASSRENEQFF. The DNA for the CDR3 is TGTGCCAGCAGCAGAGAAAATGAGCAGTTCTTC.

This chain links TRBV6-5 with TRBJ1-6; weak D call: TRBD1 (6 bases). Trimming stripped 7 bases from V and 6 bases from J, with 13 bases between. In germline, CDR1 is MNHEY, CDR2 SVGAGI. The CDR3 totals 14 residues. CDR3 bases: TGTGCCAGCACCAAAGGACAGTCTAATTCACCCCTCCACTTT. As protein: CASTKGQSNSPLHF.

This chain uses TRBV19 with TRBJ1-3; tentative D call: TRBD1 (6 bases). The germline V and J ends were trimmed by 5 bases and 0 bases, with 17 bases remaining between them. CDR3 length equals 17 residues. Germline CDR1 is LNHDA and CDR2 is SQIVND (reference sequence). For the CDR3, the DNA is TGTGCCAGTAGTTTCGCGGGGGGCACCGACTCTGGAAACACCATATATTTT. Its protein is CASSFAGGTDSGNTIYF.